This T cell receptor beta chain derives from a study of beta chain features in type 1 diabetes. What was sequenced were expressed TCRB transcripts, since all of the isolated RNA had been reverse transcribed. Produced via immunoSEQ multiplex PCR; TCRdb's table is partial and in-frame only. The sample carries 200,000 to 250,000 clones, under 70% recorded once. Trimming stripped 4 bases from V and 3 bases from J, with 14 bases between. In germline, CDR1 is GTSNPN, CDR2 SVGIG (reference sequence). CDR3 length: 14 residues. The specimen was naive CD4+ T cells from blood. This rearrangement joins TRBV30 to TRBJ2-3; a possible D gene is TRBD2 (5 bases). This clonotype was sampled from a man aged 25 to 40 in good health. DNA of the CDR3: TGTGCCTGGACGAGCGGCGTAAGGACAGATACGCAGTATTTT. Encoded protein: CAWTSGVRTDTQYF.